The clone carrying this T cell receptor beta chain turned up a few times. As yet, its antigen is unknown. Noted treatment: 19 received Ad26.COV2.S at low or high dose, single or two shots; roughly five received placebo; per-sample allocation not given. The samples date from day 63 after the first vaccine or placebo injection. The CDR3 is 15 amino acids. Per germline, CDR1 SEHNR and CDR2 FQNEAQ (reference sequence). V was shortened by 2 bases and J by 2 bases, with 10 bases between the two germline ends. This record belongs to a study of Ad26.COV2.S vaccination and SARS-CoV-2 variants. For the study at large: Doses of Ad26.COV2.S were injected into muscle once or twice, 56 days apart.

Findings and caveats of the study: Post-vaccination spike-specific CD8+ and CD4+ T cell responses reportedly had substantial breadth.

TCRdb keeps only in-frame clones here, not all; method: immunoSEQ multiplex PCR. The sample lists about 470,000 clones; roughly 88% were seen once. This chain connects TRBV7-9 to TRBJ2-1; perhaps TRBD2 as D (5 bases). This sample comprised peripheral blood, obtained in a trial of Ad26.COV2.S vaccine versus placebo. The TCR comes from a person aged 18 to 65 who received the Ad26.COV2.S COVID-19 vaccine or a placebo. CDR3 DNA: TGTGCCAGCAGCTTACGCGGGCACGCCTACAATGAGCAGTTCTTC. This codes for CASSLRGHAYNEQFF. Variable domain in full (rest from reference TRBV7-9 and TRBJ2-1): DTGVSQNPRHKITKRGQNVTFRCDPISEHNRLYWYRQTLGQGPEFLTYFQNEAQLEKSRLLSDRFSAERPKGSFSTLEIQRTEQGDSAMYLCASSLRGHAYNEQFFGPGTRLTVL.